The 9 T cell receptor beta chains given below trace back to one sample, sequenced in a study of metastatic and nonmetastatic thyroid tumors. TCRdb recomputed clones from the PCR reads via MiXCR. The sample shows approximately 37,000 clones, around 17% of them seen only once. Each patient went into thyroid surgery without having received any treatment. Material: blood. The source of these receptors is a female donor with papillary thyroid cancer or a benign thyroid nodule (not recorded which). Some clones in this sample may be carry-over from other donors' samples.

This clone was seen ten or more times. The chain has TRBV9 and TRBJ1-1; 7 bases are shared with TRBD1. The CDR3 spans 15 residues. Germline CDR1 SGDLS, CDR2 YYNGEE. V lost 0 bases and J lost 7; bases outside the gene matches: 9. The CDR3 reads CASSVEQGEFGEAFF. DNA for the CDR3: TGTGCCAGCAGCGTAGAGCAGGGGGAATTTGGTGAAGCTTTCTTT.

The sample holds a few counts of this clone. The chain recombines TRBV12-3 or TRBV12-4 with TRBJ1-5; TRBD1 might be the D (5 bases). Trimming removed 2 bases from V and 5 bases from J, with 10 bases in between. The CDR3 is 14 amino acids. In DNA form, the CDR3 reads TGTGCCAGCAGTTTACGGGACGTGGATCAGCCCCAGCATTTT. Its translation: CASSLRDVDQPQHF.

This clone was seen ten or more times. The J gene is TRBJ1-2, the V gene TRBV5-1; D unclear. CDR3 size: 12 residues. V shed 4 bases and J shed 6 bases, with 10 bases lying between them. Germline V gene data show CDR1 as SGHRS and CDR2 as YFSETQ. CDR3 sequence reads: CASSAASDGYTF. CDR3 DNA sequence: TGCGCCAGCAGCGCGGCCAGCGATGGCTACACCTTC.

This clone was counted at least ten times. The J gene is TRBJ1-3, the V gene TRBV9, with D perhaps TRBD1 (6 bases). CDR3 length equals 14 residues. Trimming took 5 bases from V and 6 from J, leaving 15 bases between them. The germline gives CDR1 SGDLS, CDR2 YYNGEE. The CDR3 reads CASRGDIRPNTIYF. The DNA for the CDR3 is TGTGCCAGCAGAGGGGACATCCGTCCAAACACCATATATTTT.

The table lists this clone with many counts. One end of the junction fails to match germline, which may point to a read error. The chain carries TRBV15 and TRBJ1-5; tentative D call: TRBD1 (6 bases). Germline values: CDR1 LNHNV, CDR2 YYDKDF (reference sequence). This CDR3 comprises 15 residues. CDR3 bases: TGTGCCACCAGCCGAGATAGGGGGGAGCGGCAGCCCCAGCATTTT. Translated: CATSRDRGERQPQHF.

The J gene is TRBJ1-3, the V gene TRBV18; 7 bases match TRBD1. The V gene's germline CDR1 is KGHSH and CDR2 LQKENI. The CDR3 is 16 residues long. With 3 bases clipped from V and 1 base from J, the junction kept 6 bases outside the gene matches. The CDR3 reads CASSPNQGGSGNTIYF. The CDR3 DNA is TGTGCCAGCTCACCCAACCAGGGGGGATCTGGAAACACCATATATTTT.

This clone was counted many times. The gene calls are TRBV19 and TRBJ1-4; TRBD1 might be the D (5 bases). The length of the CDR3 is 14 residues. The germline CDR1 and CDR2 sequences are LNHDA and SQIVND (reference sequence). Trimming left V 5 bases short and J 7 bases short, with 14 bases between. The CDR3 loop reads CASSPRVRSEKLFF. DNA of the CDR3: TGTGCCAGTAGTCCCAGGGTGAGGAGTGAAAAACTGTTTTTT.

This clone was seen many times. The chain has TRBV10-3 and TRBJ1-4, with D hard to call. The CDR3 runs to 12 residues. V was pared by 7 bases and J by 13 bases, with 16 bases between. Germline V gene data show CDR1 as ENHRY and CDR2 as SYGVKD. CDR3 bases: TGTGCCATCACCCATCGGACCGGTTTACTGTTTTTT. Protein product: CAITHRTGLLFF.

This clone was detected ten times or more. The chain employs TRBV7-9 and TRBJ2-1; 7 bases match TRBD2. From germline, CDR1 is SEHNR and CDR2 FQNEAQ (reference sequence). The CDR3 has 15 residues. J was trimmed by 5 bases and V by 2 bases; bases with no gene match: 6. The CDR3 reads CASSLMERGNNEQFF. CDR3 in DNA: TGTGCCAGCAGCTTAATGGAGCGGGGAAACAATGAGCAGTTCTTC.